This TCR beta chain was profiled in a study of OX40 agonist ivuxolimab in advanced cancers. Study findings and constraints: On average, a greater number of expanded clones characterised CD8+ T cells relative to CD4+. Undetermined was the antigen specificity of the expanded peripheral T cells. Within 6 weeks, CD4+ and CD8+ blood T cells expanded clonally at 0.1 to 3.0 mg/kg.

V was shortened by 0 bases and J by 5 bases, with 6 bases between the two germline ends. The CDR3 is made up of 13 amino acids. Germline loops: CDR1 LGHNA, CDR2 YNFKEQ. Patients had blood sampled at baseline and again on cycle 4 day 1 and cycle 7 day 1. As to this clone: The antigen remains undetermined.

Libraries were prepared by immunoSEQ multiplex PCR; TCRdb keeps only in-frame clonotypes and omits some of them. The profile covers 80,000 to 100,000 clones, with over 85% appearing a single time and 0.7% to 1% taken by the ten largest. The TCR originated in an adult with an advanced solid tumor such as melanoma, head and neck, liver or kidney cancer. The J gene is TRBJ2-3, the V gene TRBV4-2; D call uncertain. The starting material was CD4+ or CD8+ T cells sorted from blood, obtained in a trial of the OX40 agonist ivuxolimab. The CDR3: CASSQDRVDTQYF. The CDR3 DNA is TGTGCCAGCAGCCAAGATCGGGTAGATACGCAGTATTTT.